Shown below are 27 T cell receptor beta chains from a single sample sequenced in a study of regulatory T cells in long-lasting Graves disease. Relying on iRepertoire HTBI primers and Arm-PCR of CDR3 regions, the team built TCR beta libraries. MiXCR, applied by TCRdb to the multiplex PCR reads, yields one record per CDR3 protein. The sample consists of 650,000 to 700,000 distinct CDR3 sequences, 25% to 35% of them appearing once. Time point specified: persistent/refractory GD, antithyroid drugs over 5 years with positive TRAb. Making the TCR library involved RNA that had been extracted from PBMCs. The sequencing here drew on peripheral blood mononuclear cells (PBMCs), taken when the disease was refractory, from a patient treated with antithyroid drugs. All receptors derive from a female donor with Graves disease.

V gene TRBV27 combines with J gene TRBJ1-4; 9 nucleotides align to TRBD1. The CDR3 totals 19 residues. Trimming cost V 5 bases and J 0 bases; bases outside gene matches: 13. The germline gives CDR1 MNHEY, CDR2 SMNVEV (reference sequence). CDR3: CASSQRRDRVEATNEKLFF. CDR3 in DNA: TGTGCCAGCAGTCAACGCCGGGACAGGGTAGAGGCAACTAATGAAAAACTGTTTTTT.

V gene TRBV11-2 combines with J gene TRBJ2-5; TRBD2 is a possible D gene (6 bases). V shed 5 bases and J shed 3 bases, with 13 bases lying between them. The germline CDR1 and CDR2 sequences are SGHAT and FQNNGV. CDR3 size: 14 residues. DNA for the CDR3: TGTGCCAGCAGCCGCGCGGGGCTCGAAGAGACCCAGTACTTC. This sequence encodes CASSRAGLEETQYF.

The V gene is TRBV12-3 or TRBV12-4, the J gene TRBJ2-4; no firm D call. Deletions cut 6 bases from V and 0 bases from J, with 12 bases between. The CDR3 length is 15 residues. The CDR3 protein is CASSTTTLAKNIQYF. CDR3 nucleotides: TGTGCCAGCAGCACGACAACCCTAGCCAAAAACATTCAGTACTTC.

The V call is TRBV7-3, the J call TRBJ2-1, with 7 positions matching TRBD2. J gave up 7 bases and V 2 bases, and 5 bases lay outside the gene matches. The germline V gene encodes CDR1 SGHTA and CDR2 FQGTGA. The length of the CDR3 is 14 residues. In DNA form, the CDR3 reads TGTGCCAGCAGCTTAGTCGGGAGGAGGAATGAGCAGTTCTTC. Protein product: CASSLVGRRNEQFF.

CDR3 region: CASSVGGFPYEQYF. The CDR3 coding sequence is TGTGCCAGCAGCGTAGGAGGGTTTCCCTACGAGCAGTACTTC. The chain joins TRBV9 to TRBJ2-7; D is perhaps TRBD2 (5 bases). The germline V gene has CDR1 SGDLS and CDR2 YYNGEE. This CDR3 spans 14 amino acids. V shed 0 bases and J shed 2 bases, with 9 bases lying between them. The complete variable domain, with remaining parts taken from reference TRBV9 and TRBJ2-7, reads DSGVTQTPKHLITATGQRVTLRCSPRSGDLSVYWYQQSLDQGLQFLIQYYNGEERAKGNILERFSAQQFPDLHSELNLSSLELGDSALYFCASSVGGFPYEQYFGPGTRLTVT.

This chain links TRBV30 with TRBJ2-7; 7 nucleotides align to TRBD2. Germline CDR1 is GTSNPN and CDR2 is SVGIG (reference sequence). The CDR3 covers 14 residues. Trimming cost V 5 bases and J 2 bases; bases outside gene matches: 9. CDR3 in amino acids: CAWDPGLGTYEQYF. CDR3 nucleotides: TGTGCCTGGGACCCTGGACTAGGGACCTACGAGCAGTACTTC.

The chain couples TRBV20-1 to TRBJ1-2; no clear D. The V gene's germline CDR1 is DFQATT and CDR2 SNEGSKA (reference sequence). The CDR3 is made up of 12 amino acids. The V end lost 0 bases, the J end lost 4 bases, and 6 bases lay between the germline ends. The CDR3 loop reads CSARDLGYGYTF. CDR3 in DNA: TGCAGTGCTAGAGATTTGGGCTATGGCTACACCTTC.

This chain links TRBV19 with TRBJ1-1; possibly TRBD1 for D (5 bases). The CDR3 spans 14 residues. V was trimmed by 8 bases and J by 0 bases, leaving 13 bases between them. Germline CDR1 LNHDA, CDR2 SQIVND (reference sequence). CDR3 sequence (DNA): TGTGCCAGTGGGGGTGTCAGTGTGAACACTGAAGCTTTCTTT. Its translation: CASGGVSVNTEAFF.

This chain joins TRBV3-1 and TRBJ2-5; 14 positions match TRBD2. The length of the CDR3 is 17 residues. V trimming: 4 bases; J trimming: 4 bases; junction bases outside the gene matches: 8. Germline lookup yields CDR1 LGHDT and CDR2 YNNKEL (reference sequence). Here the CDR3 DNA reads TGTGCCAGCAGCCGCCAGGGACTAGCGGGAGAGGGAGAGACCCAGTACTTC. Protein: CASSRQGLAGEGETQYF.

About this clonotype itself: The junction shows a germline mismatch at one end, possibly a read error. V gene TRBV7-2 combines with J gene TRBJ1-4, with a possible D match to TRBD1 (5 bases). This CDR3 is 15 amino acids long. Germline CDR1 reads SGHTA; CDR2 reads FQGNSA. The CDR3 coding sequence is TGTGCCAGCAGTCGGGACGGCAAGACTAATGGAAAACTGTTTTTT. Amino acid sequence: CASSRDGKTNGKLFF. Full variable domain (rest looked up from reference TRBV7-2 and TRBJ1-4): GAGVSQSPSNKVTEKGKDVELRCDPISGHTALYWYRQSLGQGLEFLIYFQGNSAPDKSGLPSDRFSAERTGGSVSTLTIQRTQQEDSAVYLCASSRDGKTNGKLFFGSGTQLSVL.

This clonotype was seen repeatedly, ten times or more. This chain links TRBV7-9 with TRBJ2-5, with a weak D call TRBD1 (6 bases). The germline gives CDR1 SEHNR, CDR2 FQNEAQ (reference sequence). V was pared by 4 bases and J by 6 bases, with 15 bases between. The CDR3 is 14 amino acids. DNA of the CDR3: TGTGCCAGCAGCTCCGGGACATCCCGTAAGACCCAGTACTTC. Amino acids: CASSSGTSRKTQYF.

This clonotype was recorded a few times. This chain's CDR3 is CASSLSREGTQYF. As DNA, the CDR3 is TGTGCCAGCAGTTTATCCAGGGAGGGGACCCAGTACTTC. V and J are TRBV28 and TRBJ2-5, with TRBD2 matching 7 bases. The CDR3 length is 13 residues. The germline V gene has CDR1 MDHEN and CDR2 SYDVKM. After removal of 1 base from V and 7 bases from J, the junction contained 3 bases not matched to a gene. Variable domain in full (rest from reference TRBV28 and TRBJ2-5): DVKVTQSSRYLVKRTGEKVFLECVQDMDHENMFWYRQDPGLGLRLIYFSYDVKMKEKGDIPEGYSVSREKKERFSLILESASTNQTSMYLCASSLSREGTQYFGPGTRLLVL.

Only a few counts were recorded for this clonotype. The chain is built from TRBV11-2 and TRBJ2-5, with D unresolved. Germline V gene lookup returns CDR1 SGHAT and CDR2 FQNNGV. This CDR3 comprises 14 residues. V was cut by 1 base and J by 5 bases, with 11 bases left in between. CDR3 protein: CASSLGANGETQYF. The CDR3 DNA follows: TGTGCCAGCAGCTTAGGGGCCAACGGTGAGACCCAGTACTTC.

CDR3 amino acids: CASSSRDYNEQFF. CDR3 DNA: TGTGCCAGCAGTAGCCGGGACTACAATGAGCAGTTCTTC. The chain couples TRBV6-1 to TRBJ2-1, with a weak D call TRBD2 (5 bases). This CDR3 has 13 amino acids. The V and J ends lost 5 bases and 3 bases respectively, with 8 bases between them. Germline loops: CDR1 MNHNS, CDR2 SASEGT.

This clonotype has a handful of counts. This sequence joins TRBV12-3 or TRBV12-4 and TRBJ1-2, with D unclear. This CDR3 is 18 amino acids long. V was shortened by 6 bases and J by 0 bases, with 23 bases between the two germline ends. The CDR3 nucleotides are TGTGCCAGCAGCCCAATGTCGAGGCGGCGAGCTTCTAACTATGGCTACACCTTC. Translating it yields CASSPMSRRRASNYGYTF.

On this clonotype: The junction differs from germline at one of its ends, possibly a read error. The chain couples TRBV2 to TRBJ1-1, with D possibly TRBD1 on 6 matching bases. This CDR3 contains 13 residues. Germline CDR1 is SNHLY and CDR2 is FYNNEI. The CDR3 sequence is CASGEQGGTEAFF. The CDR3 DNA reads TGTGCCAGCGGTGAACAGGGTGGCACTGAAGCTTTCTTT.

The chain is built from TRBV11-2 and TRBJ1-1; a possible D gene is TRBD1 (5 bases). CDR3 length: 18 residues. CDR1 and CDR2 (germline): SGHAT, FQNNGV. V was trimmed by 2 bases and J by 0 bases, leaving 19 bases between them. The CDR3 coding sequence is TGTGCCAGCAGCTTACAACGGGACTCACGACATATGAACACTGAAGCTTTCTTT. It yields the protein CASSLQRDSRHMNTEAFF.

The chain combines TRBV6-2 or TRBV6-3 with TRBJ2-7, with TRBD2 as a possible D gene (6 bases). The germline V gene has CDR1 MNHEY and CDR2 SVGEGT. Trimming took 2 bases from V and 0 from J, leaving 14 bases between them. The CDR3 has 16 amino acids. CDR3 residues: CASSYVRLGSSYEQYF. In DNA, the CDR3 is TGTGCCAGCAGTTACGTTCGACTAGGCAGCTCCTACGAGCAGTACTTC.

The chain links TRBV6-1 to TRBJ2-2; 7 nucleotides agree with TRBD1. The CDR3 covers 14 residues. V was pared by 4 bases and J by 3 bases, with 2 bases of the junction left unmatched. Germline assignment: CDR1 MNHNS and CDR2 SASEGT. CDR3 in DNA: TGTGCCAGCAGTGCGGACAGGTACACCGGGGAGCTGTTTTTT. Protein: CASSADRYTGELFF.

In this sample, this clonotype turned up a few times. CDR3 amino acids: CAWKAGGNYGYTF. The CDR3 nucleotides read TGTGCCTGGAAGGCAGGGGGCAACTATGGCTACACCTTC. V usage is TRBV30 and J usage is TRBJ1-2; TRBD1 aligns across 8 bases. The trim removed 4 bases at V and 2 bases at J, leaving 3 bases unmatched. Germline V gene data show CDR1 as GTSNPN and CDR2 as SVGIG (reference sequence). There are 13 residues in the CDR3.

This chain links TRBV2 with TRBJ1-5, with D perhaps matching TRBD1 (5 bases). With 3 bases removed from V and 3 bases from J, the gap between germline ends came to 9 bases. Germline V gives CDR1 SNHLY, CDR2 FYNNEI. CDR3 length: 14 amino acids. The DNA of the CDR3 is TGTGCCAGCAGTGATCCAGGGAACAATCAGCCCCAGCATTTT. Its protein product is CASSDPGNNQPQHF.

Notes on this clonotype: Likely a read error: the CDR3 ends without its conserved phenylalanine or tryptophan. The rearrangement links TRBV2 to TRBJ1-2; tentative D call: TRBD1 (5 bases). The CDR3 is 13 amino acids. Germline V lookup: CDR1 SNHLY, CDR2 FYNNEI. Trimming left V 2 bases short and J 3 bases short, with 7 bases between. CDR3 nucleotides: TGTGCCAGCAGTGAAAGGGGATACTATGGCTACACCCTC. Its protein product is CASSERGYYGYTL.

The chain links TRBV3-1 to TRBJ1-4, with D hard to call. Germline lookup yields CDR1 LGHDT and CDR2 YNNKEL (reference sequence). V was trimmed by 1 base and J by 5 bases, leaving 11 bases between them. The CDR3 has 15 amino acids. In nucleotides, the CDR3 is TGTGCCAGCAGCCAAGGAGGAGCCCGAAATGAAAAACTGTTTTTT. It codes for CASSQGGARNEKLFF.

This clonotype was counted between two and nine times. The J gene is TRBJ1-1, the V gene TRBV12-3 or TRBV12-4; D possibly corresponds to TRBD1 (5 bases). The CDR3 has 14 amino acids. V lost 2 bases and J lost 3, with 10 bases in between. The CDR3 DNA reads as TGTGCCAGCAGTTTATGGGGGGGGGACACTGAAGCTTTCTTT. Translation: CASSLWGGDTEAFF.

The V gene is TRBV3-1, the J gene TRBJ1-1; 7 bases agree with TRBD1. This CDR3 spans 16 amino acids. The ends lost 4 bases at V and 4 bases at J; junction bases unmatched: 12. Germline loops: CDR1 LGHDT, CDR2 YNNKEL (reference sequence). The CDR3 DNA sequence: TGTGCCAGCAGCCCCGAACGTAGGGGGCGCATCACTGAAGCTTTCTTT. Protein: CASSPERRGRITEAFF.

This clonotype came up a few times. V and J are TRBV20-1 and TRBJ1-2, with TRBD1 matching over 7 bases. CDR1 DFQATT and CDR2 SNEGSKA come from the germline V gene (reference sequence). There are 14 residues in the CDR3. Unmatched junction bases numbered 6, after V lost 1 base and J lost 4 bases. CDR3 region: CSARGQGLVYGYTF. CDR3 coding DNA: TGCAGTGCTAGAGGACAGGGTCTCGTCTATGGCTACACCTTC.

A word on this clonotype: Possible read error: a much larger clone is one base away. The CDR3 spells CAGSFSPGSEKLFF. CDR3 nucleotides: TGTGCCGGCAGTTTCTCCCCAGGATCTGAAAAACTGTTTTTT. The chain employs TRBV12-3 or TRBV12-4 and TRBJ1-4; no definite D call. The CDR3 consists of 14 residues.